This T cell receptor (beta chain) was retrieved from a study of CD8+ T cells in alopecia areata. Sorting of CD4+ and CD8+ T cells was performed on PBMCs. Reverse transcription of extracted RNA yielded cDNA, which provided the sequencing template. Assay used: immunoSEQ multiplex PCR; TCRdb lists only in-frame clones, some missing. The table includes approximately 150,000 clones, about three fifths detected once. Study-level points and caveats: TCR sharing across patients was less clear than in mice, possibly HLA-related. Affected scalp, especially in alopecia totalis/universalis, had a higher clonality than normal scalp did.

Of note for this clone: What it recognizes is unknown.

Germline-derived CDR1 and CDR2 are SGHAT and FQNNGV. V lost 5 bases to trimming and J lost 2 bases; unmatched junction nucleotides: 13. The length of the CDR3 is 17 residues. The sequencing sample was made of CD4+ T cells sorted from blood. The clonotype comes from a human donor in good health. The V call is TRBV11-2, the J call TRBJ2-3; the match to TRBD2 covers 7 bases. CDR3: CASSRPKLAAITDTQYF. CDR3 in DNA: TGTGCCAGCAGCCGTCCCAAGCTAGCGGCCATCACAGATACGCAGTATTTT.